This T cell receptor (beta chain) was identified in a study of cytomegalovirus exposure and HLA in healthy donors. Across the study: Some 85 million unique TCRs, all from HLA-typed donors, were included in an early release of the data.

PCR primers comprised 60 Vbeta and 13 Jbeta primers. Measured with immunoSEQ multiplex PCR; TCRdb has only the in-frame clones, and not every one. This table has 110,000 or so clones, about 70% appearing once. The CDR3 spans 13 residues. V shed 1 base and J shed 2 bases, with 5 bases lying between them. Per germline, CDR1 SGHVS and CDR2 FQNEAQ. The receptor was isolated from a human donor in good health. V and J are TRBV7-8 and TRBJ2-5; D ambiguous. Sequencing was carried out using PBMCs. The CDR3 sequence is CASSLGPQETQYF. DNA for the CDR3: TGTGCCAGCAGCTTAGGGCCACAAGAGACCCAGTACTTC.